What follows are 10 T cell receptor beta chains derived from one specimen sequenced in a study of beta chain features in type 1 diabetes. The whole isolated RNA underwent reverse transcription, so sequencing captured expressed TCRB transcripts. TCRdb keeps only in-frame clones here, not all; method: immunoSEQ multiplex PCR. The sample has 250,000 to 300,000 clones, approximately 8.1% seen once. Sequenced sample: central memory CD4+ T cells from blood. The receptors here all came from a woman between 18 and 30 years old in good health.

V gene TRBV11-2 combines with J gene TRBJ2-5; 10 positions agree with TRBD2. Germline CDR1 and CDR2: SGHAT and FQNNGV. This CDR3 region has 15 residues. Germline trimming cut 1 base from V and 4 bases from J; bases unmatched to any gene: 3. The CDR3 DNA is TGTGCCAGCAGCTTAGGACTAGCGGGCCGAGAGACCCAGTACTTC. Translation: CASSLGLAGRETQYF.

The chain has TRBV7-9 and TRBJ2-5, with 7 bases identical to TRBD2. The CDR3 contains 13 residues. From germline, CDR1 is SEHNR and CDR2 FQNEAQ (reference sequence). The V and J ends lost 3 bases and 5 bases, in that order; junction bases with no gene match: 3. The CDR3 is CASSLGRAETQYF. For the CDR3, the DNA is TGTGCCAGCAGCTTGGGGAGGGCTGAGACCCAGTACTTC.

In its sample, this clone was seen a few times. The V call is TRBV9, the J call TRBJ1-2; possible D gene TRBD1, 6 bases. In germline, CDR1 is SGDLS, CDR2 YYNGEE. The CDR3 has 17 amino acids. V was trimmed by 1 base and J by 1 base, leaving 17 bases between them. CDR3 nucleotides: TGTGCCAGCAGCGTATCCCCTTCGACAGGAGATAACTATGGCTACACCTTC. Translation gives CASSVSPSTGDNYGYTF. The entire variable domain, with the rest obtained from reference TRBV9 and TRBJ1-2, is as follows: DSGVTQTPKHLITATGQRVTLRCSPRSGDLSVYWYQQSLDQGLQFLIQYYNGEERAKGNILERFSAQQFPDLHSELNLSSLELGDSALYFCASSVSPSTGDNYGYTFGSGTRLTVV.

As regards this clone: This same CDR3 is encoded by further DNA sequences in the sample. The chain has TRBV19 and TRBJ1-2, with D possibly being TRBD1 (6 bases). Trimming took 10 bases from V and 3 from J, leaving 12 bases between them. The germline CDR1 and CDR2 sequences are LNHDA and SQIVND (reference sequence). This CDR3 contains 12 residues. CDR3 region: CATRTADYGYTF. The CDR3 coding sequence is TGTGCCACTAGGACAGCCGACTATGGCTACACCTTC. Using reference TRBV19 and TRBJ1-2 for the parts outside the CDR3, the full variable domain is DGGITQSPKYLFRKEGQNVTLSCEQNLNHDAMYWYRQDPGQGLRLIYYSQIVNDFQKGDIAEGYSVSREKKESFPLTVTSAQKNPTAFYLCATRTADYGYTFGSGTRLTVV.

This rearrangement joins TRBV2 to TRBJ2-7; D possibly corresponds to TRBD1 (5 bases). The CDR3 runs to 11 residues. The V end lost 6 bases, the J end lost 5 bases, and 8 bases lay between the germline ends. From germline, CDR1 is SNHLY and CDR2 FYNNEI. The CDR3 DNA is TGTGCCAGCAGGTCCAGGGACGAGCAGTACTTC. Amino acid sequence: CASRSRDEQYF.

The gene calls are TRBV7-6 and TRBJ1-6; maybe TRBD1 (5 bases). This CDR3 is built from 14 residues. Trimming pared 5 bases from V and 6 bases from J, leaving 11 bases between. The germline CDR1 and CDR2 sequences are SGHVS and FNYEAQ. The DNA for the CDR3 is TGTGCCAGCAGCCGACAGCCAAGTAATTCACCCCTCCACTTT. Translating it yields CASSRQPSNSPLHF. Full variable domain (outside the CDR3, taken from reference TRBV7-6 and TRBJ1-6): GAGVSQSPRYKVTKRGQDVALRCDPISGHVSLYWYRQALGQGPEFLTYFNYEAQQDKSGLPNDRFSAERPEGSISTLTIQRTEQRDSAMYRCASSRQPSNSPLHFGNGTRLTVT.

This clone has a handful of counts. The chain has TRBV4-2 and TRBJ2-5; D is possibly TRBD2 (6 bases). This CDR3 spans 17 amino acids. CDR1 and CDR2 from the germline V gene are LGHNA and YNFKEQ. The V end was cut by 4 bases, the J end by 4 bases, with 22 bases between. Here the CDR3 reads CASSRDSGTRARETQYF. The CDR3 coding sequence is TGTGCCAGCAGCCGGGACTCCGGGACGAGAGCCAGAGAGACCCAGTACTTC.

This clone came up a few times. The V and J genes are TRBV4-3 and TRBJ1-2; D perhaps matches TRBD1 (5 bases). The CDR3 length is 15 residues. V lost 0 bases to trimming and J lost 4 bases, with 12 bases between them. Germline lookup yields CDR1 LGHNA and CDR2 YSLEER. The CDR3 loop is CASSQDTDSFYGYTF. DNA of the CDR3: TGCGCCAGCAGCCAAGATACCGACAGCTTCTATGGCTACACCTTC.

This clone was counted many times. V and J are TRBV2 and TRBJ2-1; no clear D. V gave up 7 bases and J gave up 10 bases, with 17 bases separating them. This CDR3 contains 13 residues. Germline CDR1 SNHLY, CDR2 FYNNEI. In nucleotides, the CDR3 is TGTGCCAGCAACATGGACCAATTCCGGGAGCAGTTCTTC. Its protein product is CASNMDQFREQFF.

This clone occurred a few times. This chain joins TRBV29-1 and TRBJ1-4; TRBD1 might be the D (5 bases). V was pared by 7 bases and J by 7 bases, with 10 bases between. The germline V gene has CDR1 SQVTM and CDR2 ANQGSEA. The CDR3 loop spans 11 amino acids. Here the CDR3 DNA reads TGCAGCGGGATAAGGGGTGAAAAACTGTTTTTT. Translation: CSGIRGEKLFF.